These 16 T cell receptor beta chains came from one sample sequenced in a study of identical twins. One entry per CDR3 protein, called by TCRdb with MiXCR from the 5' RACE reads. Among about 700,000 distinct CDR3 sequences listed, 6% to 6.5% were seen once. Sequencing input: naive T cells sorted from blood. All receptors come from a man younger than 35 in good health.

This clonotype has more than one count but fewer than ten. This sequence joins TRBV5-1 and TRBJ2-1; no clear D gene. V was trimmed by 2 bases and J by 6 bases, leaving 6 bases between them. Germline V gene lookup returns CDR1 SGHRS and CDR2 YFSETQ. The CDR3 sequence is 12 residues long. The CDR3: CASSFSPNEQFF. The CDR3 DNA follows: TGCGCCAGCAGCTTCTCCCCCAATGAGCAGTTCTTC.

This clonotype has ten or more counts. This rearrangement joins TRBV20-1 to TRBJ1-6; maybe TRBD1 (5 bases). With 6 bases removed from V and 8 bases from J, the gap between germline ends came to 17 bases. This CDR3 region has 14 residues. The germline CDR1 and CDR2 sequences are DFQATT and SNEGSKA (reference sequence). The CDR3: CSAEPGQGYSPLHF. The CDR3, as DNA: TGCAGTGCCGAACCCGGGCAGGGTTATTCACCCCTCCACTTT.

This clonotype was counted only a few times. The J gene is TRBJ2-4, the V gene TRBV29-1, with D unclear. V lost 4 bases and J lost 0, with 10 bases in between. The length of the CDR3 is 14 residues. In germline, CDR1 is SQVTM, CDR2 ANQGSEA. CDR3 sequence: CSVVLGIAKNIQYF. The CDR3 DNA follows: TGCAGCGTTGTGTTGGGTATAGCCAAAAACATTCAGTACTTC.

The V and J genes are TRBV24-1 and TRBJ2-7; D unresolved. Trimming took 5 bases from V and 5 from J, leaving 9 bases between them. The length of the CDR3 is 12 residues. Germline values: CDR1 KGHDR, CDR2 SFDVKD. The CDR3: CATSGQNHEQYF. CDR3 DNA: TGTGCCACCAGTGGTCAGAATCACGAGCAGTACTTC.

Only a few counts were recorded for this clonotype. The genes are TRBV5-1 and TRBJ2-2; D is perhaps TRBD1 (6 bases). The V end lost 0 bases, the J end lost 3 bases, and 9 bases lay between the germline ends. This CDR3 is 15 amino acids long. Germline lookup yields CDR1 SGHRS and CDR2 YFSETQ. Here the CDR3 DNA reads TGCGCCAGCAGCTTGGACAGGGTGGACACCGGGGAGCTGTTTTTT. It specifies CASSLDRVDTGELFF.

This clonotype was seen a handful of times. The chain recombines TRBV6-1 with TRBJ2-7; 8 bases are a match to TRBD2. V trimming: 6 bases; J trimming: 5 bases; junction bases outside the gene matches: 12. The CDR3 loop spans 15 amino acids. CDR1 is MNHNS and CDR2 is SASEGT in the germline V gene. CDR3 sequence: CASRSGLAEINEQYF. In nucleotides, the CDR3 is TGTGCCAGCAGGTCAGGACTAGCTGAAATCAACGAGCAGTACTTC.

This clonotype was seen only a few times. V and J are TRBV4-1 and TRBJ2-1; D gene ambiguous. The V and J ends lost 1 base and 0 bases respectively, with 10 bases between them. This CDR3 spans 16 amino acids. CDR1 and CDR2 from the germline V gene are MGHRA and YSYEKL. This CDR3 reads CASSQVDLISYNEQFF. In nucleotides, the CDR3 is TGCGCCAGCAGCCAAGTAGACTTGATCTCCTACAATGAGCAGTTCTTC.

This clonotype was seen a handful of times. This chain connects TRBV2 to TRBJ2-7; either TRBD1 or TRBD2 may fit D (5 bases each). The V end was cut by 8 bases, the J end by 2 bases, with 7 bases between. The V gene's germline CDR1 is SNHLY and CDR2 FYNNEI. CDR3 size: 11 residues. Written as DNA, the CDR3 is TGTGCCAGCGAGGGGACCTACGAGCAGTACTTC. Protein sequence: CASEGTYEQYF.

The chain is built from TRBV3-1 and TRBJ2-5; weak D call: TRBD2 (5 bases). Looked up from germline, CDR1 is LGHDT and CDR2 is YNNKEL (reference sequence). The CDR3 spans 16 residues. The germline V and J ends were trimmed by 5 bases and 1 base, with 17 bases remaining between them. The CDR3 DNA reads TGTGCCAGCAGCGGGAGTCGTGGCTCGAGCCAAGAGACCCAGTACTTC. Translated, it gives CASSGSRGSSQETQYF.

This clonotype has just a few counts. The J gene is TRBJ2-1, the V gene TRBV10-3; 7 nucleotides agree with TRBD1. This CDR3 comprises 16 residues. Germline loops: CDR1 ENHRY, CDR2 SYGVKD. With V trimmed by 6 bases and J by 0 bases, 8 bases remained unmatched. The CDR3 DNA reads TGTGCCATCAGACCGGGACAGAGATACTCCTACAATGAGCAGTTCTTC. This translates into CAIRPGQRYSYNEQFF.

This clonotype appeared many times. The chain employs TRBV12-3 or TRBV12-4 and TRBJ1-2; maybe TRBD1 (6 bases). The V end was cut by 6 bases, the J end by 2 bases, with 19 bases between. The CDR3 covers 16 residues. CDR3 in amino acids: CASSHPRGRRNYGYTF. CDR3 DNA: TGTGCCAGCAGCCACCCCCGGGGGCGGAGAAACTATGGCTACACCTTC.

This clonotype was counted a few times. The chain has TRBV18 and TRBJ2-4; 7 bases agree with TRBD1. There are 14 residues in the CDR3. The germline V gene encodes CDR1 KGHSH and CDR2 LQKENI. The J segment lost 1 base and the V segment lost 5 bases, leaving 2 bases of the junction unmatched. The CDR3 DNA follows: TGTGCCAGCTCAGAGGGGGCGGCCAAAAACATTCAGTACTTC. Its translation is CASSEGAAKNIQYF.

This clonotype was detected ten times or more. This chain connects TRBV11-3 to TRBJ2-1, with a weak D call TRBD2 (5 bases). Looked up from germline, CDR1 is SGHNT and CDR2 is YENEEA. CDR3 length: 14 residues. Trimming left V 3 bases short and J 2 bases short, with 8 bases between. The CDR3 DNA is TGTGCCAGCAGCTTGCCCGGGACCTACAATGAGCAGTTCTTC. Amino acid sequence: CASSLPGTYNEQFF.

This clonotype appeared many times. This chain joins TRBV5-1 and TRBJ2-3, with TRBD2 matching 7 bases. The CDR3 consists of 15 residues. J gave up 4 bases and V 2 bases, and 7 bases lay outside the gene matches. Germline CDR1 is SGHRS and CDR2 is YFSETQ. The CDR3 loop is CASSFVGGPADTQYF. In DNA, the CDR3 is TGCGCCAGCAGCTTCGTGGGAGGGCCGGCAGATACGCAGTATTTT.

This clonotype was seen only a few times. This chain uses TRBV5-1 with TRBJ1-6, with a weak D call TRBD1 (6 bases). Trimming left V 4 bases short and J 13 bases short, with 27 bases between. This CDR3 contains 17 residues. CDR1 and CDR2 (germline): SGHRS, YFSETQ. Here the CDR3 reads CASSQKTPGASVFPLHF. Written as DNA, the CDR3 is TGCGCCAGCAGCCAGAAAACTCCAGGGGCCTCAGTGTTTCCCCTCCACTTT.

This clonotype has ten or more counts. The chain joins TRBV12-3 or TRBV12-4 to TRBJ2-7; 7 bases are a match to TRBD2. Trimming took 4 bases from V and 0 from J; bases not matched to a gene: 6. The CDR3 length is 15 residues. This CDR3 reads CASSCPTGGSYEQYV. CDR3 DNA sequence: TGTGCCAGCAGTTGTCCTACGGGAGGCTCCTACGAGCAGTACGTC.